The next 5 T cell receptor beta chains were all read from a single sample in a study of blood T cell repertoires in COVID-19. Libraries were prepared by immunoSEQ multiplex PCR; TCRdb keeps only in-frame clonotypes and omits some of them. The sample shows under 250,000 clones, approximately 90% of them seen only once. The sample comprised peripheral blood. The source is a man between 60 and 75 years old with COVID-19, enrolled during active disease.

This chain links TRBV11-2 with TRBJ2-3; 7 nucleotides match TRBD2. This CDR3 spans 16 amino acids. V trimming: 5 bases; J trimming: 1 base; junction bases outside the gene matches: 9. CDR1 and CDR2 (germline): SGHAT, FQNNGV. The CDR3 DNA is TGTGCCAGCAGCCTCCAGTCGGGGGGAGGCACAGATACGCAGTATTTT. This codes for CASSLQSGGGTDTQYF.

The chain employs TRBV7-2 and TRBJ2-1; 14 nucleotides agree with TRBD2. Germline values: CDR1 SGHTA, CDR2 FQGNSA. This CDR3 region has 15 residues. V shed 1 base, J shed 9 bases, and the junction held 2 bases outside the gene matches. The DNA of the CDR3 is TGTGCCAGCAGCTTAGAGGGACTAGCGGGAGCTGAGCAGTTCTTC. Translation: CASSLEGLAGAEQFF.

This clone was recorded only once. The rearrangement links TRBV6-2 or TRBV6-3 to TRBJ1-5; 8 nucleotides align to TRBD1. Germline CDR1 reads MNHEY; CDR2 reads SVGEGT. The CDR3 is 18 residues long. V was pared by 5 bases and J by 2 bases, with 14 bases of the junction left unmatched. The CDR3 DNA follows: TGTGCCAGCAGTCCCGACAGGGGCGGGGTGGTAGGCAATCAGCCCCAGCATTTT. Translated, it gives CASSPDRGGVVGNQPQHF.

With regard to this clone: Compared with germline, one end of the junction differs, possibly owing to a read error. The genes are TRBV6-1 and TRBJ2-7; TRBD2 matches at 8 bases. The CDR3 runs to 11 residues. Germline values: CDR1 MNHNS, CDR2 SASEGT. The CDR3 loop reads CASSEEGTRNF. DNA of the CDR3: TGTGCCAGCAGTGAAGAAGGGACTAGAAACTTC.

This chain links TRBV13 with TRBJ2-2, with 7 bases that match TRBD1. Germline values: CDR1 PRHDT, CDR2 FYEKMQ (reference sequence). This CDR3 has 16 amino acids. Unmatched junction bases numbered 7, after V lost 2 bases and J lost 4 bases. The CDR3 DNA reads TGTGCCAGCAGCTTACAACAGGGGTTCGGCACCGGGGAGCTGTTTTTT. Translating it yields CASSLQQGFGTGELFF.